This T cell receptor beta chain was captured by sequencing in a study of T cell responses to AZD1222 COVID-19 vaccine. The study's findings and limits: Repertoires were collected only later (after the peak T cell response had occurred). Clonal diversity was possibly underestimated; the donors were predominantly white British and more often female.

Notes on this clone: Its antigen is still unknown.

Produced via immunoSEQ multiplex PCR; TCRdb's table is partial and in-frame only. The data show under 130,000 clones, 92% seen once. The CDR3 spans 13 residues. Germline V CDR1 and CDR2: ENHRY, SYGVKD. Trimming removed 4 bases at V and 5 bases at J, with 11 bases between. The material was peripheral blood, obtained on day 0 of AZD1222 vaccination. The receptor was isolated from an adult in good health. V and J are TRBV10-3 and TRBJ1-1; D gene uncertain. CDR3 protein: CAISARSGTEAFF. The CDR3 nucleotides read TGTGCCATCAGTGCCCGCTCCGGTACTGAAGCTTTCTTT.